A single sample gave rise to the 9 T cell receptor beta chains below, sequenced in a study of T cell changes during pregnancy in multiple sclerosis. Sequenced by immunoSEQ multiplex PCR; TCRdb stores in-frame clones only, minus some. Counted here are 10,000 or so clones, more than 80% occurring once; the ten biggest clones make up around a sixth. The input for sequencing was CD8+ T cells from peripheral blood mononuclear cells, taken in the third trimester of pregnancy. Every receptor here comes from a female donor in good health, enrolled as a control in a pregnancy study.

The chain joins TRBV6-5 to TRBJ2-2; D might be TRBD2 (6 bases). Germline V gives CDR1 MNHEY, CDR2 SVGAGI. This CDR3 region has 16 residues. V gave up 3 bases and J gave up 0 bases, with 11 bases separating them. The CDR3 DNA reads TGTGCCAGCAGTTATGTACCGGGAGCGAACACCGGGGAGCTGTTTTTT. Translated: CASSYVPGANTGELFF.

As concerns this clone: At one of its ends the junction is not consistent with the germline gene, which may arise from a read error. The chain carries TRBV15 and TRBJ2-5; 7 positions agree with TRBD2. The CDR3 extends over 16 amino acids. CDR1 is LNHNV and CDR2 is YYDKDF in the germline V gene (reference sequence). The CDR3, as DNA: TGTGCCACCGGCAGAGACCGGGGAGGGAGCGTGGAGACCCAGTACTTC. This translates into CATGRDRGGSVETQYF.

The rearrangement uses TRBV4-1 and TRBJ1-2, with TRBD1 matching over 7 bases. The CDR3 runs 18 residues. With V trimmed by 1 base and J by 0 bases, 11 bases remained unmatched. In germline, CDR1 is MGHRA, CDR2 YSYEKL. CDR3 sequence reads: CASSQGRQGGGSNYGYTF. CDR3 sequence (DNA): TGCGCCAGCAGCCAAGGAAGACAGGGAGGAGGGTCTAACTATGGCTACACCTTC.

This chain uses TRBV25-1 with TRBJ2-5, with D tentatively TRBD2 (7 bases). The V end was cut by 8 bases, the J end by 5 bases, with 15 bases between. Germline V lookup: CDR1 MGHDK, CDR2 SYGVNS. The CDR3 is made up of 13 amino acids. The CDR3 region has the DNA TGTGCCAGCGGGGGGGCAGGGTGGGAGACCCAGTACTTC. It is translated as CASGGAGWETQYF.

By share, this clone ranks as medium-sized. The rearrangement joins TRBV11-2 to TRBJ1-6; a possible D gene is TRBD1 (6 bases). The CDR3 runs to 17 residues. Between the trimmed V and J ends, which lost 5 bases and 11 bases, there was a span of 25 bases. Germline loops: CDR1 SGHAT, CDR2 FQNNGV. The CDR3 sequence: CASSQGVGGRGEAPLHF. The CDR3 DNA follows: TGTGCCAGCAGCCAAGGCGTCGGGGGGCGCGGGGAGGCACCCCTCCACTTT.

The chain couples TRBV5-1 to TRBJ2-5; the D gene is possibly TRBD2 (5 bases). The end of the DNA aligns better with TRBJ2-7, so the J call may be wrong. CDR1 is SGHRS, CDR2 YFSETQ, per germline. The CDR3 is 12 residues long. DNA of the CDR3: TGCGCCAGCAGCTCCAAGCGGTACGAGCAGTACTTC. This codes for CASSSKRYEQYF.

CDR3 in DNA: TGTGCCAGCAGACCACCGGGACAGGGTTCGGGCGAGCAGTACTTC. This encodes CASRPPGQGSGEQYF. This rearrangement joins TRBV7-9 to TRBJ2-5; 9 nucleotides match TRBD1. The J call may be mistaken, given a closer DNA end match to TRBJ2-7. Germline V gene sequence: CDR1 SEHNR, CDR2 FQNEAQ (reference sequence). The CDR3 has 15 amino acids.

The rearrangement joins TRBV27 to TRBJ2-4; TRBD2 aligns across 9 bases. Trimming at V came to 5 bases and at J to 4 bases, leaving 27 bases not matched to a gene. This CDR3 is built from 22 residues. Germline CDR1 MNHEY, CDR2 SMNVEV (reference sequence). CDR3 in DNA: TGTGCCAGCAGTCCGAATGGGGGCGGGGGGGAGAGGCGCTGGTTTAGTAAAAACATTCAGTACTTC. Protein: CASSPNGGGGERRWFSKNIQYF.

This chain connects TRBV19 to TRBJ1-1; D remains ambiguous. This CDR3 has 13 amino acids. V was shortened by 4 bases and J by 4 bases, with 10 bases between the two germline ends. The germline gives CDR1 LNHDA, CDR2 SQIVND (reference sequence). The CDR3 DNA is TGTGCCAGTAGTACCGACAAAACCACTGAAGCTTTCTTT. Protein sequence: CASSTDKTTEAFF. The full variable domain, in which reference TRBV19 and TRBJ1-1 provide the parts outside the CDR3, is DGGITQSPKYLFRKEGQNVTLSCEQNLNHDAMYWYRQDPGQGLRLIYYSQIVNDFQKGDIAEGYSVSREKKESFPLTVTSAQKNPTAFYLCASSTDKTTEAFFGQGTRLTVV.